Below are 4 T cell receptor beta chains sequenced from a single sample in a study of blood T cell repertoires in COVID-19. This table comes from immunoSEQ multiplex PCR, and its TCRdb copy is limited to in-frame clones, with some not included. Of approximately 170,000 clones in the sample, approximately 87% were seen once. The sequenced sample was peripheral blood. The source of these receptors is a woman between 65 and 79 years old with acute or convalescent COVID-19.

This chain connects TRBV30 to TRBJ1-4; TRBD1 might be the D (6 bases). Per the germline V gene, CDR1 is GTSNPN and CDR2 is SVGIG (reference sequence). Trimming stripped 7 bases from V and 7 bases from J, with 22 bases between. The CDR3 is made up of 15 amino acids. CDR3 sequence: CAFHALGTMSEKLFF. Here the CDR3 DNA reads TGTGCCTTCCATGCCTTAGGGACAATGTCTGAAAAACTGTTTTTT.

The chain joins TRBV24-1 to TRBJ2-2, with no clear D. The CDR3 spans 13 residues. Trimming stripped 8 bases from V and 5 bases from J, with 11 bases between. The germline V gene has CDR1 KGHDR and CDR2 SFDVKD. The CDR3 DNA reads as TGTGCCACCAAACGGAGCCCAACCGGGGAGCTGTTTTTT. It yields the protein CATKRSPTGELFF.

The chain has TRBV6-1 and TRBJ1-6, with D hard to call. The CDR3 extends over 16 amino acids. Trimming left V 1 base short and J 4 bases short, with 11 bases between. The germline gives CDR1 MNHNS, CDR2 SASEGT. The CDR3 DNA is TGTGCCAGCAGTGAAGGGTGGCAGGTTTATAATTCACCCCTCCACTTT. Protein product: CASSEGWQVYNSPLHF.

The gene calls are TRBV5-4 and TRBJ1-3; D is unresolved. Germline CDR1 and CDR2: SGHNT and YYREEE (reference sequence). The CDR3 runs to 13 residues. V was cut by 4 bases and J by 2 bases, with 7 bases left in between. Written as DNA, the CDR3 is TGTGCCAGCAGCCAACTCCCTGGAAACACCATATATTTT. This encodes CASSQLPGNTIYF.